This TCR beta chain was observed in a study of human T cells and chemical hapten exposure. Overall study results and limits: Expanded TCRs were compared with controls, and the expanded TCRs formed significantly more large CDR3 similarity clusters.

By sample fraction, this clonotype is medium-sized. Antigen unknown. V was pared by 8 bases and J by 1 base, with 17 bases between. The germline V gene has CDR1 SQVTM and CDR2 ANQGSEA. This CDR3 is built from 14 residues. What the library attached to individual cDNA molecules were unique molecular identifiers. Methods used by the authors: Across samples, TCR counts had a median of about 92,000 and ranged from roughly 23,224 to 750,000. TCRdb analysed the RACE reads with MiXCR anew, one entry per CDR3 protein. These V and J calls are TCRdb output, not the study's own analysis. The table includes roughly 30,000 distinct CDR3 sequences, approximately 9% detected once. Documented time point: patch test 2, 6 weeks after DPC sensitization. This sample's treatment: therapeutic diphenylcyclopropenone sensitization with weekly scalp DPC.

V gene TRBV29-1 combines with J gene TRBJ2-5; D is unresolved. This receptor was obtained from a man aged 25 to 45 with alopecia areata. Some clones in this sample may be carry-over from other donors' samples. This specimen was whole blood, taken in connection with sensitization to the hapten diphenylcyclopropenone (DPC). The CDR3 DNA sequence: TGCAGCCTATCCCGGGTCCCCCTCCAAGAGACCCAGTACTTC. Amino acid sequence: CSLSRVPLQETQYF.